One sample yielded the 29 T cell receptor beta chains listed below, sequenced in a study of shared clonotypes between healthy human individuals. Only in-frame clones appear in the TCRdb table, and some are missing; sequencing was by immunoSEQ multiplex PCR. The data contain 800,000 to 1,200,000 clones, more than 75% of them singletons. Source material: memory CD4+ T cells from PBMCs. The subset was: CD45RA-negative fraction. These receptors originate from a man between 18 and 29 years old in good health. Some clones in this sample may be carry-over from other donors' samples.

This clone was observed a single time. The genes are TRBV7-2 and TRBJ2-3, with 10 bases identical to TRBD2. The V and J ends lost 5 bases and 8 bases, in that order; junction bases with no gene match: 13. The CDR3 length is 16 residues. The germline V gene has CDR1 SGHTA and CDR2 FQGNSA. In DNA, the CDR3 is TGTGCCAGCAGCCCCCGGACTAGCGGCCTCCTAGGTACGCAGTATTTT. Its translation is CASSPRTSGLLGTQYF.

The chain uses TRBV14 and TRBJ1-2; TRBD1 aligns across 9 bases. V lost 1 base to trimming and J lost 4 bases; unmatched junction nucleotides: 10. Germline V gives CDR1 SGHDN, CDR2 FVKESK. The CDR3 covers 17 residues. This CDR3 is CASSQGVYRGRGYGYTF. CDR3 DNA sequence: TGTGCCAGCAGCCAAGGGGTTTACAGGGGGCGCGGCTATGGCTACACCTTC.

This clone has more than one count but fewer than ten. The chain is built from TRBV5-4 and TRBJ2-7; 8 nucleotides align to TRBD1. The CDR3 is 15 residues long. V gave up 2 bases and J gave up 3 bases; unmatched junction bases: 7. Germline assignment: CDR1 SGHNT and CDR2 YYREEE (reference sequence). CDR3 nucleotide sequence: TGTGCCAGCAGCTTTCCGGGGACAGGATACTACGAGCAGTACTTC. It is translated as CASSFPGTGYYEQYF.

This chain joins TRBV27 and TRBJ2-2; either TRBD1 or TRBD2 may fit D (6 bases each). This CDR3 has 16 amino acids. Trimming shortened V by 6 bases and J by 0 bases, and 14 bases separated the two germline ends. CDR1 MNHEY and CDR2 SMNVEV come from the germline V gene (reference sequence). CDR3 DNA: TGTGCCAGCAGGGTACGGGGGCAGGCGAACACCGGGGAGCTGTTTTTT. Its translation is CASRVRGQANTGELFF.

CDR3 coding DNA: TGTGCCAGCAGCTTGGCCAGCGGGAACACCGGGGAGCTGTTTTTT. This codes for CASSLASGNTGELFF. This chain links TRBV5-4 with TRBJ2-2, with D possibly TRBD2 on 5 matching bases. Germline lookup yields CDR1 SGHNT and CDR2 YYREEE (reference sequence). Between the trimmed V and J ends, which lost 0 bases and 1 base, there was a span of 7 bases. The CDR3 runs to 15 residues. Combining the CDR3 with reference TRBV5-4 and TRBJ2-2 gives the whole variable domain ETGVTQSPTHLIKTRGQQVTLRCSSQSGHNTVSWYQQALGQGPQFIFQYYREEENGRGNFPPRFSGLQFPNYSSELNVNALELDDSALYLCASSLASGNTGELFFGEGSRLTVL.

The chain employs TRBV28 and TRBJ2-4; D tentatively fits TRBD1 or TRBD2 (5 bases each). This CDR3 contains 17 residues. Per germline, CDR1 MDHEN and CDR2 SYDVKM. V was pared by 8 bases and J by 4 bases, with 24 bases between. Here the CDR3 DNA reads TGTGCCAGCTCACAGTCCGGGACGGACCGCTCTAAAAACATTCAGTACTTC. Amino acid sequence: CASSQSGTDRSKNIQYF. The full variable domain, with the rest looked up from reference TRBV28 and TRBJ2-4, is DVKVTQSSRYLVKRTGEKVFLECVQDMDHENMFWYRQDPGLGLRLIYFSYDVKMKEKGDIPEGYSVSREKKERFSLILESASTNQTSMYLCASSQSGTDRSKNIQYFGAGTRLSVL.

The CDR3 region has the DNA TGCGCCAGCAGGCTAGCGGGGAGTAATGTCAATGAGCAGTTCTTC. It is translated as CASRLAGSNVNEQFF. The rearrangement uses TRBV5-1 and TRBJ2-1; 9 bases match TRBD2. The length of the CDR3 is 15 residues. Germline V lookup: CDR1 SGHRS, CDR2 YFSETQ. The V and J ends lost 5 bases and 6 bases, in that order; junction bases with no gene match: 9.

This sequence joins TRBV11-1 and TRBJ2-1, with D possibly being TRBD1 or TRBD2 (5 bases each). Germline lookup yields CDR1 SGHAT and CDR2 FQDESV (reference sequence). Between the trimmed V and J ends, which lost 5 bases and 4 bases, there was a span of 15 bases. The CDR3 contains 15 residues. This CDR3 is CASSARREGYNEQFF. In DNA, the CDR3 is TGTGCCAGCAGCGCGAGGCGTGAGGGGTACAATGAGCAGTTCTTC. Together with reference TRBV11-1 and TRBJ2-1, the CDR3 gives the full variable domain: EAEVAQSPRYKITEKSQAVAFWCDPISGHATLYWYRQILGQGPELLVQFQDESVVDDSQLPKDRFSAERLKGVDSTLKIQPAELGDSAMYLCASSARREGYNEQFFGPGTRLTVL.

The table lists this clone with many counts. Other DNA sequences within the sample encode an identical CDR3. This rearrangement joins TRBV7-3 to TRBJ2-3; the D gene is possibly TRBD2 (5 bases). Germline loops: CDR1 SGHTA, CDR2 FQGTGA. This CDR3 is built from 12 residues. Trimming shortened V by 5 bases and J by 6 bases, and 9 bases separated the two germline ends. CDR3 loop: CASSRGADTQYF. The CDR3 coding sequence is TGTGCCAGCAGCCGGGGTGCCGATACGCAGTATTTT.

The J gene is TRBJ1-5, the V gene TRBV7-9; 8 bases fit TRBD1. This CDR3 has 12 residues. V gave up 10 bases and J gave up 5 bases; unmatched junction bases: 4. CDR1 and CDR2 (germline): SEHNR, FQNEAQ (reference sequence). The CDR3 loop reads CATGQGDQPQHF. Here the CDR3 DNA reads TGTGCCACTGGACAGGGCGATCAGCCCCAGCATTTT. The whole variable domain, remainder taken from reference TRBV7-9 and TRBJ1-5, is DTGVSQNPRHKITKRGQNVTFRCDPISEHNRLYWYRQTLGQGPEFLTYFQNEAQLEKSRLLSDRFSAERPKGSFSTLEIQRTEQGDSAMYLCATGQGDQPQHFGDGTRLSIL.

The chain uses TRBV5-6 and TRBJ1-2, with a possible D match to TRBD1 (6 bases). Germline V gene sequence: CDR1 SGHDT, CDR2 YYEEEE. Trimming pared 4 bases from V and 6 bases from J, leaving 10 bases between. This CDR3 contains 12 residues. CDR3 in DNA: TGTGCCAGCAGCATGGACAGTGATGGCTACACCTTC. Translation: CASSMDSDGYTF.

V gene TRBV28 combines with J gene TRBJ1-5; D is unresolved. The CDR3 contains 13 residues. Looked up from germline, CDR1 is MDHEN and CDR2 is SYDVKM. V was trimmed by 6 bases and J by 5 bases, leaving 11 bases between them. The CDR3 DNA reads as TGTGCCAGCAGCCTCGGGGTTTATCAGCCCCAGCATTTT. The encoded protein is CASSLGVYQPQHF. The whole variable domain, remainder taken from reference TRBV28 and TRBJ1-5, is DVKVTQSSRYLVKRTGEKVFLECVQDMDHENMFWYRQDPGLGLRLIYFSYDVKMKEKGDIPEGYSVSREKKERFSLILESASTNQTSMYLCASSLGVYQPQHFGDGTRLSIL.

For this clone: This sample also contains other DNA sequences that code for the same CDR3. The chain joins TRBV5-4 to TRBJ2-5; 7 nucleotides align to TRBD2. The J segment lost 1 base and the V segment lost 1 base, leaving 4 bases of the junction unmatched. The germline gives CDR1 SGHNT, CDR2 YYREEE (reference sequence). CDR3 length equals 15 residues. Written as DNA, the CDR3 is TGTGCCAGCAGCTTGTTAGCGGGTTCCCAAGAGACCCAGTACTTC. Amino acid sequence: CASSLLAGSQETQYF.

CDR3 amino acids: CASSTDRGTEAFF. The CDR3 DNA sequence: TGTGCCAGCAGCACCGACAGGGGCACTGAAGCTTTCTTT. The chain uses TRBV7-3 and TRBJ1-1, with 8 bases aligning to TRBD1. This CDR3 contains 13 residues. Germline values: CDR1 SGHTA, CDR2 FQGTGA. V lost 5 bases to trimming and J lost 4 bases; unmatched junction nucleotides: 3.

This chain uses TRBV6-5 with TRBJ1-1; perhaps TRBD1 as D (5 bases). The V and J ends lost 6 bases and 11 bases respectively, with 19 bases between them. The germline V gene has CDR1 MNHEY and CDR2 SVGAGI. The CDR3 loop spans 13 amino acids. The CDR3 nucleotides are TGTGCCAGCAGCCCTCTGAGAGGGGAAGGGGCTTTCTTT. This translates into CASSPLRGEGAFF.

This clone is a singleton in its sample. The chain carries TRBV2 and TRBJ1-4, with 7 positions matching TRBD1. Trimming took 6 bases from V and 14 from J; bases not matched to a gene: 9. CDR3 length: 12 amino acids. Germline loops: CDR1 SNHLY, CDR2 FYNNEI. The CDR3 protein is CASSTWTGSLFF. The CDR3 region has the DNA TGTGCCAGCAGCACATGGACAGGTTCCCTGTTTTTT.

The V and J genes are TRBV2 and TRBJ1-2; 7 nucleotides agree with TRBD1. The CDR3 is 13 residues long. Germline V lookup: CDR1 SNHLY, CDR2 FYNNEI. The V and J ends lost 4 bases and 8 bases, in that order; junction bases with no gene match: 7. The CDR3: CASSGQGKRGYTF. CDR3 bases: TGTGCCAGCAGTGGACAGGGAAAGCGCGGCTACACCTTC.

About this clone itself: The sample contains more than one DNA sequence encoding this CDR3. V and J are TRBV28 and TRBJ1-2; no clear D. The CDR3 length is 12 residues. The V gene's germline CDR1 is MDHEN and CDR2 SYDVKM. V was clipped by 3 bases and J by 5 bases, with 7 bases between them. CDR3 bases: TGTGCCAGCAGTTTGGCAGAATATGGCTACACCTTC. Amino acids: CASSLAEYGYTF.

V gene TRBV5-1 combines with J gene TRBJ2-5; the D gene is possibly TRBD1 (6 bases). Deletions cut 0 bases from V and 1 base from J, with 13 bases between. The germline gives CDR1 SGHRS, CDR2 YFSETQ. This CDR3 has 16 amino acids. This CDR3 is CASSLGDMSAQETQYF. The CDR3 region has the DNA TGCGCCAGCAGCTTGGGGGACATGTCTGCCCAAGAGACCCAGTACTTC. Full variable domain (rest looked up from reference TRBV5-1 and TRBJ2-5): KAGVTQTPRYLIKTRGQQVTLSCSPISGHRSVSWYQQTPGQGLQFLFEYFSETQRNKGNFPGRFSGRQFSNSRSEMNVSTLELGDSALYLCASSLGDMSAQETQYFGPGTRLLVL.

This chain uses TRBV5-8 with TRBJ2-7, with D possibly TRBD1 on 6 matching bases. Germline loops: CDR1 SGHTS, CDR2 YDEGEE. CDR3 size: 12 residues. Trimming removed 3 bases at V and 6 bases at J, with 10 bases between. The CDR3 nucleotides read TGTGCCAGCAGCTCGACAGGTGGCGAGCAGTACTTC. It encodes CASSSTGGEQYF.

In regard to this clone: The same CDR3 also results from other DNA sequences found in this sample. The CDR3 loop is CASSPGPYNEQFF. CDR3 nucleotides: TGTGCCAGCAGCCCAGGCCCCTACAATGAGCAGTTCTTC. V usage is TRBV7-3 and J usage is TRBJ2-1; D is ambiguous. Trimming stripped 5 bases from V and 2 bases from J, with 7 bases between. CDR1 and CDR2 (germline): SGHTA, FQGTGA. The CDR3 spans 13 residues.

The DNA for the CDR3 is TGTGCCAGCAGCCTGTGGACTAGCGGGGGATCCTACGAGCAGTACTTC. It encodes CASSLWTSGGSYEQYF. This chain uses TRBV5-4 with TRBJ2-7; the match to TRBD2 covers 13 bases. Looked up from germline, CDR1 is SGHNT and CDR2 is YYREEE (reference sequence). V shed 4 bases, J shed 1 base, and the junction held 5 bases outside the gene matches. The CDR3 spans 16 residues. The entire variable domain, with the rest obtained from reference TRBV5-4 and TRBJ2-7, is as follows: ETGVTQSPTHLIKTRGQQVTLRCSSQSGHNTVSWYQQALGQGPQFIFQYYREEENGRGNFPPRFSGLQFPNYSSELNVNALELDDSALYLCASSLWTSGGSYEQYFGPGTRLTVT.

This clone is a singleton in its sample. The CDR3 nucleotides are TGCGCCAGCAGCTTGGCAAGTAGGCTCATGAACACTGAAGCTTTCTTT. Residues: CASSLASRLMNTEAFF. The V gene is TRBV5-1, the J gene TRBJ1-1; D gene ambiguous. CDR1 is SGHRS and CDR2 is YFSETQ in the germline V gene. V shed 0 bases and J shed 0 bases, with 12 bases lying between them. This CDR3 is 16 amino acids long.

This clone showed up just a few times. The genes are TRBV2 and TRBJ2-2, with unresolved D. Trimming pared 0 bases from V and 5 bases from J, leaving 10 bases between. There are 15 residues in the CDR3. Germline lookup yields CDR1 SNHLY and CDR2 FYNNEI. The DNA for the CDR3 is TGTGCCAGCAGTGAAGCCGGGCGAGGAACCGGGGAGCTGTTTTTT. It encodes CASSEAGRGTGELFF.

Ten or more counts support this clone. The rearrangement uses TRBV5-4 and TRBJ1-3; D is possibly TRBD1 (6 bases). V dropped 6 bases and J dropped 4 bases, with 17 bases sitting between them. Germline V gene sequence: CDR1 SGHNT, CDR2 YYREEE (reference sequence). The CDR3 covers 15 residues. The CDR3 protein is CASMVGGPAGNTIYF. In DNA, the CDR3 is TGTGCCAGCATGGTTGGGGGGCCAGCAGGAAACACCATATATTTT.

This clone was seen a few times. The chain uses TRBV28 and TRBJ1-3; tentatively, D is TRBD1 (6 bases). Trimming pared 5 bases from V and 0 bases from J, leaving 11 bases between. Germline V gives CDR1 MDHEN, CDR2 SYDVKM. This CDR3 spans 15 amino acids. CDR3 residues: CASSTIQGSGNTIYF. In DNA, the CDR3 is TGTGCCAGCAGTACTATACAGGGCTCTGGAAACACCATATATTTT.

This clone was detected only a few times. The V call is TRBV4-1, the J call TRBJ1-2; a possible D gene is TRBD1 (5 bases). From germline, CDR1 is MGHRA and CDR2 YSYEKL. The CDR3 covers 14 residues. With 4 bases removed from V and 5 bases from J, the gap between germline ends came to 14 bases. The CDR3 bases are TGCGCCAGCAGCCCGGGCCGGGGGTGGTATGGCTACACCTTC. Its translation is CASSPGRGWYGYTF.

The rearrangement links TRBV4-2 to TRBJ1-5; D is ambiguous. V shed 0 bases and J shed 11 bases, with 11 bases lying between them. Germline CDR1 reads LGHNA; CDR2 reads YNFKEQ. The CDR3 contains 13 residues. CDR3 protein: CASSQDRTQAQHF. In DNA, the CDR3 is TGTGCCAGCAGCCAAGATAGGACCCAAGCCCAGCATTTT.

The J gene is TRBJ1-1, the V gene TRBV5-1, with a weak D call TRBD1 (5 bases). Trimming removed 3 bases from V and 1 base from J, with 10 bases in between. The V gene's germline CDR1 is SGHRS and CDR2 YFSETQ. The CDR3 extends over 14 amino acids. CDR3 bases: TGCGCCAGCAGCTCGCAGGGCTCGAACACTGAAGCTTTCTTT. Protein sequence: CASSSQGSNTEAFF. Drawing the rest from reference TRBV5-1 and TRBJ1-1, the complete variable domain is KAGVTQTPRYLIKTRGQQVTLSCSPISGHRSVSWYQQTPGQGLQFLFEYFSETQRNKGNFPGRFSGRQFSNSRSEMNVSTLELGDSALYLCASSSQGSNTEAFFGQGTRLTVV.